This T cell receptor beta chain comes out of a study of response to subunit inactivated influenza vaccine. Study-wide results and limits: New T cells are recruited in small numbers by each seasonal influenza vaccination, according to the authors' suggestion.

Germline assignment: CDR1 LNHNV and CDR2 YYDKDF (reference sequence). The CDR3 sequence is 15 residues long. V dropped 0 bases and J dropped 3 bases, with 12 bases sitting between them. TCRdb passed the RT-PCR reads through MiXCR, listing each CDR3 protein once. This sample yields about 650,000 distinct CDR3 sequences, of which 15% to 18% are seen a single time; approximately 10% belongs to the top ten. This clonotype was seen a handful of times. Its target is unknown. The sequence came from a man aged 45 to 65 who received an inactivated influenza vaccine. The chain links TRBV15 to TRBJ2-7; maybe TRBD1 (5 bases). The specimen was PBMCs from blood, collected 11 to 12 days after vaccination. The chain's CDR3 is CATSREVLQGYEQYF. The CDR3 bases are TGTGCCACCAGCAGAGAGGTCCTTCAGGGCTACGAGCAGTACTTC.